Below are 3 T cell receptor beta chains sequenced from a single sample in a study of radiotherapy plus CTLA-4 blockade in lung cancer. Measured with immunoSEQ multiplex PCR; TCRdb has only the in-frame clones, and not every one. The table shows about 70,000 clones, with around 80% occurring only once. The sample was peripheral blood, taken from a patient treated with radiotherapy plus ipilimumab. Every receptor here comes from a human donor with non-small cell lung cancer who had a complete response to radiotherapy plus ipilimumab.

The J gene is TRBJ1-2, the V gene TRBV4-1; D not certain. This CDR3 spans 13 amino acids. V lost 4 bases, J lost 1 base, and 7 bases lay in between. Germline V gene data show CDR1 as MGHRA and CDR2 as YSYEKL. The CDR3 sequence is CASSPQVNYGYTF. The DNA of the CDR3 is TGCGCCAGCAGCCCTCAGGTTAACTATGGCTACACCTTC.

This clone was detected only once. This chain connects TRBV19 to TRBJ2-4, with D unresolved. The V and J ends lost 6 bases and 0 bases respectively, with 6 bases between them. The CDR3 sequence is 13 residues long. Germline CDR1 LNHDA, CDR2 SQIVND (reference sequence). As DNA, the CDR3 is TGTGCCAGTAGAAGTGTAGCCAAAAACATTCAGTACTTC. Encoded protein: CASRSVAKNIQYF. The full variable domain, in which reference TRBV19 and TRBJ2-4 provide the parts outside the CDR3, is DGGITQSPKYLFRKEGQNVTLSCEQNLNHDAMYWYRQDPGQGLRLIYYSQIVNDFQKGDIAEGYSVSREKKESFPLTVTSAQKNPTAFYLCASRSVAKNIQYFGAGTRLSVL.

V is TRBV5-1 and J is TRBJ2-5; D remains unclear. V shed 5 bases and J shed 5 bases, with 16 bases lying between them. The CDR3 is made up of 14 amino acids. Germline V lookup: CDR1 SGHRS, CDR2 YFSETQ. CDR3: CASSPSGYGETQYF. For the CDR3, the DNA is TGCGCCAGCAGTCCTTCAGGCTATGGGGAGACCCAGTACTTC. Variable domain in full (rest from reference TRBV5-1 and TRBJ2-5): KAGVTQTPRYLIKTRGQQVTLSCSPISGHRSVSWYQQTPGQGLQFLFEYFSETQRNKGNFPGRFSGRQFSNSRSEMNVSTLELGDSALYLCASSPSGYGETQYFGPGTRLLVL.